Below are 8 T cell receptor beta chains sequenced from a single sample in a study of cytomegalovirus exposure and HLA in healthy donors. Amplification used 60 Vbeta primers and 13 Jbeta primers. Sequenced by immunoSEQ multiplex PCR; TCRdb stores in-frame clones only, minus some. The sample records 150,000 or so clones, just over 70% being singletons. The sample taken for sequencing was PBMCs. The receptors stem from a man between 18 and 35 years old in good health and CMV-seropositive.

The chain links TRBV19 to TRBJ1-4; D perhaps matches TRBD1 (6 bases). The CDR3 is made up of 14 amino acids. CDR1 LNHDA and CDR2 SQIVND come from the germline V gene (reference sequence). Between the trimmed V and J ends, which lost 6 bases and 4 bases, there was a span of 12 bases. This CDR3 is CASREDRGNEKLFF. CDR3 coding DNA: TGTGCCAGTAGAGAGGACAGAGGTAATGAAAAACTGTTTTTT. The variable domain in full, with the rest retrieved from reference TRBV19 and TRBJ1-4, is DGGITQSPKYLFRKEGQNVTLSCEQNLNHDAMYWYRQDPGQGLRLIYYSQIVNDFQKGDIAEGYSVSREKKESFPLTVTSAQKNPTAFYLCASREDRGNEKLFFGSGTQLSVL.

This rearrangement joins TRBV5-4 to TRBJ1-5, with D hard to call. The CDR3 extends over 13 amino acids. Trimming took 4 bases from V and 4 from J, leaving 9 bases between them. Germline CDR1 and CDR2: SGHNT and YYREEE (reference sequence). This CDR3 is CASSPGTNQPQHF. The CDR3 region has the DNA TGTGCCAGCAGCCCGGGAACTAATCAGCCCCAGCATTTT.

This clone has more than one count but fewer than ten. The chain couples TRBV25-1 to TRBJ1-4; D is undetermined. Germline V gene data show CDR1 as MGHDK and CDR2 as SYGVNS. The CDR3 totals 14 residues. Trimming removed 4 bases at V and 5 bases at J, with 11 bases between. CDR3 loop: CASSGGRGNEKLFF. The CDR3 DNA follows: TGTGCCAGCAGTGGTGGCAGAGGGAATGAAAAACTGTTTTTT.

This clone was found a few times. The rearrangement joins TRBV30 to TRBJ2-3; TRBD2 matches at 7 bases. V lost 0 bases, J lost 0 bases, and 6 bases stayed unmatched. The CDR3 runs to 16 residues. Germline CDR1 reads GTSNPN; CDR2 reads SVGIG (reference sequence). The CDR3 nucleotides read TGTGCCTGGAGTGTACCCGGGGGGAAAAGCACAGATACGCAGTATTTT. It encodes CAWSVPGGKSTDTQYF.

V gene TRBV27 combines with J gene TRBJ1-5, with D perhaps TRBD1 (6 bases). The V end lost 4 bases, the J end lost 9 bases, and 19 bases lay between the germline ends. This CDR3 is built from 15 residues. CDR1 MNHEY and CDR2 SMNVEV come from the germline V gene (reference sequence). As DNA, the CDR3 is TGTGCCAGCAGTTCGGGACAACCCCGGGATGCGCCCCAGCATTTT. Protein: CASSSGQPRDAPQHF.

The gene calls are TRBV15 and TRBJ1-2; 8 bases line up with TRBD1. The CDR3 spans 15 residues. Germline CDR1 is LNHNV and CDR2 is YYDKDF (reference sequence). With 0 bases clipped from V and 5 bases from J, the junction kept 5 bases outside the gene matches. The CDR3 is CATSRDETGAYGYTF. In DNA form, the CDR3 reads TGTGCCACCAGCAGAGATGAGACAGGGGCTTATGGCTACACCTTC.

This rearrangement joins TRBV7-9 to TRBJ2-7; D is possibly TRBD2 (6 bases). Trimming stripped 7 bases from V and 0 bases from J, with 16 bases between. This CDR3 is 15 amino acids long. Per germline, CDR1 SEHNR and CDR2 FQNEAQ (reference sequence). The CDR3: CASTKSGLLSYEQYV. CDR3 DNA: TGTGCCAGCACGAAGTCGGGACTGCTCTCCTACGAGCAGTACGTC.

J is TRBJ2-5 and V is TRBV29-1, with TRBD1 matching over 9 bases. The germline CDR1 and CDR2 sequences are SQVTM and ANQGSEA. The CDR3 loop spans 15 amino acids. V lost 3 bases, J lost 4 bases, and 9 bases stayed unmatched. The CDR3 region has the DNA TGCAGCGTTGAGGACAGGGGAGAGCTGGGAGAGACCCAGTACTTC. It yields the protein CSVEDRGELGETQYF.